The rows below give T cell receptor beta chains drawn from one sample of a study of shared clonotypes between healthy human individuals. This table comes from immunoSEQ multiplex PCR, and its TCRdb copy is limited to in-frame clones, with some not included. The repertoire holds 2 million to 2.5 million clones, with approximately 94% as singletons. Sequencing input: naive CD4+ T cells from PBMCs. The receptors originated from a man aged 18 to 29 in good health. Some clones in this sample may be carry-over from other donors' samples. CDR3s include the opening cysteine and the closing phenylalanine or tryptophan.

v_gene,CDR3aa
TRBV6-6,CASRLEVWMNTEAFF
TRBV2,CASSEWLAGETQYF
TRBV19,CASSYGQAVNEAFF
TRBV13,CASSSQTGGEQYF
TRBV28,CASSLPSIRVEDYGYTF
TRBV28,CASSSQTRVEQYF
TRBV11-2,CASSSLTSPPGTQYF
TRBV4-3,CASSQGVASGRGEQYF
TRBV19,CASSIQIPTGAETQYF
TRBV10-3,CAISEGLGQPYEQYF
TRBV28,CASRLGLSSRGNTIYF
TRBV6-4,CASSELAGYTDTQYF
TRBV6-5,CASIQTPGQGYEQYF
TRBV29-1,CSVVNLGARYEQYF
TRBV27,CASSLFSADTSNQPQHF
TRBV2,CASIRDRGPDTQYF
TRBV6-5,CASRGEGQPQHF
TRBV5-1,CASSLAAGQGYEQYF
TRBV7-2,CASSLGLLAGRQYF
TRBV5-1,CASSLGGLAGTDTQYF
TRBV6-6,CASSPPRDKNTEAFF
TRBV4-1,CASSQGLAGGPDTQYF
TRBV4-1,CASSRPGLASYNEQFF
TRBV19,CASSMSGQGVFQPQHF
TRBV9,CASTGGDFNGYTF
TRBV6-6,CASSYSDQGARDEQYF
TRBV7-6,CASSLYRSGASSYEQYF
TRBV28,CASGSATLGFSRFF
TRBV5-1,CASATATTNEKLFF
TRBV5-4,CASSLAARADTQYF
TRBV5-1,CASSLAPSGRTGELFF
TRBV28,CASTQGAHSYEQYF
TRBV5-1,CASSLQGDQETQYF
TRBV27,CASSPVGLNYGYTF
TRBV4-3,CASSPRETSGPQETQYF
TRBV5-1,CASGLIPGTYSYEQYF
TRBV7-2,CASSLARSNQPQHF
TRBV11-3,CASSSEGRGYEQYF
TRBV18,CASSTGRDTEAFF
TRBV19,CASSALNLAVGRGDYGYTF
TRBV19,CASSAHSYEQYF
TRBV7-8,CASSLGRLAGGNEKLFF